The entry that follows covers one T cell receptor (beta chain) sequence. The antigen remains unidentified. The data derive from a study of blood T cells in healthy people across ages. Findings and caveats of the study: The CMV status of each donor remained undetermined, and this could have confounded shifts in expanded clonotypes.

This CDR3 is 13 amino acids long. The V gene's germline CDR1 is SGHTA and CDR2 FQGNSA. Trimming shortened V by 4 bases and J by 6 bases, and 12 bases separated the two germline ends. A second PCR, run for about 6 to 12 cycles, used a sample-barcoded 5' primer plus a J-beta primer mix. MiXCR, applied by TCRdb to the 5' RACE reads, yields one record per CDR3 protein. The sample shows over 700,000 distinct CDR3 sequences, 20% to 25% of them seen only once. Separately, the same data were catalogued under a study of T cells of mothers and their children. That work states: The second PCR used the M1S primer, and this primer added sample barcodes and 2-4 random nucleotides.

The TCR originated in a boy younger than 18 in good health. Sequenced: blood. The gene calls are TRBV7-2 and TRBJ2-5, with D possibly being TRBD1 (5 bases). CDR3 in DNA: TGTGCCAGCAGCTCAAGGGGTTGGCAGACCCAGTACTTC. Its protein product is CASSSRGWQTQYF.